These T cell receptor beta chains were read from a single sample in a study of shared clonotypes between healthy human individuals. Sequenced by immunoSEQ multiplex PCR; TCRdb stores in-frame clones only, minus some. The sample has around 1.4 million clones, approximately 98.5% seen once. Sample: naive CD4+ T cells sorted from blood. These receptors all stem from a young man in good health. The CDR3 runs from the conserved cysteine through the conserved F or W. A D gene is named only where the DNA matches it firmly. Clone size is not always given. Where it is, it says once, few, many or a class for expanded clones.

abundance	d_gene	v_gene	j_gene	CDR3nt	CDR3aa
-	-	TRBV18	TRBJ2-5	TGTGCCAGCTCACTGGGGTTCGAAGGTCGGTACTTC	CASSLGFEGRYF
-	TRBD2	TRBV19	TRBJ2-4	TGTGCCAGTAGCCACGCGGGGGGCGGGGTGCAAAACATTCAGTACTTC	CASSHAGGGVQNIQYF
-	TRBD1	TRBV27	TRBJ2-7	TGTGCCAGCAGTTTTTGGCCCCGGGACAGAACCTACGAGCAGTACTTC	CASSFWPRDRTYEQYF
-	-	TRBV6-5	TRBJ2-1	TGTGCCAGCAGTTACGCGACAGGCTACAATGAGCAGTTCTTC	CASSYATGYNEQFF
-	TRBD1	TRBV7-8	TRBJ2-3	TGTGCCAGCAGCTTAGTTCCAGGGGGACGCACAGATACGCAGTATTTT	CASSLVPGGRTDTQYF
-	TRBD2	TRBV7-8	TRBJ2-7	TGTGCCAGCAGCCCTATAGCGGGAGCCCTCTACGAGCAGTACTTC	CASSPIAGALYEQYF
once	TRBD1	TRBV5-1	TRBJ1-1	TGCGCCAGCAGCCGGGGACAGGCACAGGCTGTAATTTACACTGAAGCTTTCTTT	CASSRGQAQAVIYTEAFF
-	-	TRBV12-2	TRBJ2-3	TGTGCAAGTCGCGCCAAACCTAGCGGGAGGCCCTCCTTTGAGCAGTATTTT	CASRAKPSGRPSFEQYF
-	-	TRBV9	TRBJ2-1	TGTGCCAGCAGCGTAGCTACGAGTGAGCAGTTCTTC	CASSVATSEQFF
-	-	TRBV29-1	TRBJ2-7	TGCAGCGTTGACCAGGGCTACGAGCAGTACTTC	CSVDQGYEQYF
-	-	TRBV6-6	TRBJ2-7	TGTGCCAGCAGTTACGGTGGGGTGAAGACTACGGAGCAGTACTTC	CASSYGGVKTTEQYF